The rows below give T cell receptor beta chains drawn from one sample of a study of blood T cell repertoires in COVID-19. The assay was immunoSEQ multiplex PCR, and TCRdb's table has in-frame clones only and misses some. Here the sample spans roughly 99,000 clones, about 90% being singletons. Sequenced input: peripheral blood. The origin of the receptors is a young woman with acute or convalescent COVID-19. Both conserved end residues are part of each CDR3. The order of the fields is D gene, J gene, clone size, V gene, CDR3 protein, CDR3 DNA. A D gene is named only where the DNA matches it firmly. Clone size is stated in some rows and not others, as once, few, many or a class when expanded.

>NA|TRBJ2-2|NA|TRBV5-6
CASSIEGSAGELFF
TGTGCCAGCAGTATTGAGGGTAGCGCCGGGGAGCTGTTTTTT
>NA|TRBJ2-1|NA|TRBV2
CASSPVTEDNEQFF
TGTGCCAGCAGTCCGGTTACAGAAGACAATGAGCAGTTCTTC
>TRBD1|TRBJ1-1|NA|TRBV9
CASSVDNRGRGMNTEAFF
TGTGCCAGCAGCGTAGATAACAGGGGTCGCGGGATGAACACTGAAGCTTTCTTT
>NA|TRBJ1-2|NA|TRBV6-5
CASSDSGGGAPGF
TGTGCCAGCAGTGACTCCGGGGGGGGAGCCCCGGGCTTC
>NA|TRBJ2-2|NA|TRBV3-1/TRBV3-2
CASSHRANTGELFF
TGTGCCAGCAGCCACCGCGCGAACACCGGGGAGCTGTTTTTT
>TRBD1|TRBJ2-7|NA|TRBV28
CASSSRTGVYEQYF
TGTGCCAGCAGTTCCCGGACAGGAGTCTACGAGCAGTACTTC
>TRBD1|TRBJ2-2|NA|TRBV20-1
CSASRQGMTGELFF
TGCAGTGCGAGTAGACAGGGGATGACCGGGGAGCTGTTTTTT
>TRBD2|TRBJ2-7|NA|TRBV5-5
CASSLAGGRTYEQYF
TGTGCCAGCAGCTTGGCGGGCGGGAGGACCTACGAGCAGTACTTC
>TRBD2|TRBJ2-1|NA|TRBV29-1
CSVERGGSSTYNEQFF
TGCAGCGTTGAAAGGGGCGGGAGTAGCACCTACAATGAGCAGTTCTTC
>NA|TRBJ1-3|NA|TRBV6-1
CASSEAARPSGNTIYF
TGTGCCAGCAGTGAAGCGGCCAGGCCCTCTGGAAACACCATATATTTT
>NA|TRBJ1-5|NA|TRBV2
CASSVGGPNQPQHF
TGTGCCAGCAGTGTTGGGGGCCCCAATCAGCCCCAGCATTTT
>TRBD1|TRBJ1-1|NA|TRBV9
CASSPRDRANTEAFF
TGTGCCAGCAGCCCCCGGGACAGGGCGAACACTGAAGCTTTCTTT
>NA|TRBJ2-7|few|TRBV7-9
CASSLADSYEQYF
TGTGCCAGCAGCTTAGCCGACAGCTACGAGCAGTACTTC
>NA|TRBJ1-2|NA|TRBV9
CASSVEGGLYGYTF
TGTGCCAGCAGCGTAGAGGGAGGCCTCTATGGCTACACCTTC
>NA|TRBJ2-1|NA|TRBV7-9
CASYSDSEQFF
TGTGCCAGCTACTCGGACTCTGAGCAGTTCTTC
>NA|TRBJ1-5|NA|TRBV5-8
CASSFRVGRGNQPQHF
TGTGCCAGCAGCTTTCGGGTTGGTCGGGGTAATCAGCCCCAGCATTTT
>NA|TRBJ1-4|NA|TRBV7-6
CASSPRGTSNEKLFF
TGTGCCAGCAGCCCCCGCGGGACTTCTAATGAAAAACTGTTTTTT
>NA|TRBJ2-5|NA|TRBV7-9
CASSGTLGIETQYF
TGTGCCAGCAGCGGGACTCTAGGAATAGAGACCCAGTACTTC
>NA|TRBJ2-1|NA|TRBV4-3
CASSQLPAGGGEQFF
TGCGCCAGCAGCCAATTACCCGCAGGGGGAGGTGAGCAGTTCTTC
>TRBD1|TRBJ2-7|NA|TRBV11-3
CASRAGTGVYEQYF
TGTGCCAGCAGAGCCGGGACAGGGGTCTACGAGCAGTACTTC
>TRBD2|TRBJ2-5|NA|TRBV5-1
CASSLALIAGGPAETQYF
TGCGCCAGCAGCTTGGCCCTTATAGCGGGAGGGCCCGCCGAGACCCAGTACTTC